One sample yielded the 3 T cell receptor beta chains listed below, sequenced in a study of blood T cell repertoires in COVID-19. Using immunoSEQ multiplex PCR, the repertoire was profiled, and TCRdb retains in-frame clones only, with some absent. The profile shows 140,000 or so clones, about 85% of them singletons. The specimen was peripheral blood. Receptor source: a human donor with acute or convalescent COVID-19. The donor label of this sample is uncertain.

The chain couples TRBV3-1 (or the pseudogene TRBV3-2) to TRBJ1-5; 10 nucleotides line up with TRBD1. CDR3 length equals 17 residues. V trimming: 0 bases; J trimming: 6 bases; junction bases outside the gene matches: 8. Germline CDR1 reads LGHDT; CDR2 reads YNNKEL (reference sequence). The CDR3 here is CASSQDPWDRGCQPQHF. The DNA for the CDR3 is TGTGCCAGCAGCCAAGACCCGTGGGACAGGGGTTGTCAGCCCCAGCATTTT.

This chain connects TRBV19 to TRBJ1-2; TRBD1 is a possible D gene (5 bases). Trimming removed 4 bases from V and 2 bases from J, with 14 bases in between. The CDR3 spans 15 residues. CDR1 and CDR2 (germline): LNHDA, SQIVND (reference sequence). Here the CDR3 reads CASSTPGQGNYGYTF. The CDR3, as DNA: TGTGCCAGTAGTACCCCTGGTCAGGGAAACTATGGCTACACCTTC.

The chain is built from TRBV10-3 and TRBJ2-1, with TRBD2 matching 7 bases. This CDR3 is built from 16 residues. Germline lookup yields CDR1 ENHRY and CDR2 SYGVKD. V dropped 10 bases and J dropped 4; count of bases not matched to a gene: 16. CDR3 bases: TGTGCCACACGCCCCGCTAGCGGTGGGGGTTACAATGAGCAGTTCTTC. It encodes CATRPASGGGYNEQFF.